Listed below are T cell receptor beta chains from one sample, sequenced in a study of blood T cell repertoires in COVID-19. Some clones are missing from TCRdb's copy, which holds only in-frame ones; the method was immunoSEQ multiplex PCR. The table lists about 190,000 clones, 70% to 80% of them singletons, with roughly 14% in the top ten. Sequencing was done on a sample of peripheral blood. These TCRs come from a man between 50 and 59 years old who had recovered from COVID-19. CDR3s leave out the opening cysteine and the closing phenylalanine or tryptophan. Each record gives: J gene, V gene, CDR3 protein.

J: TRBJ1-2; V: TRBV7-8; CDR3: ASSLGEGNYGYT
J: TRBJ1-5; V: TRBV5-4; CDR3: ASSRQGAHQPQH
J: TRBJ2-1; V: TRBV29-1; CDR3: SVELAGVGNEQF
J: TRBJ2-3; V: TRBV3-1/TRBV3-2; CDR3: ASSQGGPGATDTQY
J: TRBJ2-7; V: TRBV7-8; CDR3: ASSARGLAGGSYEQY
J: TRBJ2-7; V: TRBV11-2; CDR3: ASSLRQGFYEQY
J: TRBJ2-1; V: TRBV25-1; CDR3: ASSGLPNEQF
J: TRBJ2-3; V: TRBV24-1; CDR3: ATSAQGANTDTQY
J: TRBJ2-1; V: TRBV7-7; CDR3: ASSLARTGRNEQF
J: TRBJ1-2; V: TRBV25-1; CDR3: ASSPWASYGYT
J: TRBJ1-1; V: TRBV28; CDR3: ASSLAVYTEAF
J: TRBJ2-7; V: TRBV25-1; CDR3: ASTAFGAGATYEQY
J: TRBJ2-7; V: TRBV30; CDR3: AWRLAGANYEQY
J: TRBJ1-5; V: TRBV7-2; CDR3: ASSFSWSYNQPQH
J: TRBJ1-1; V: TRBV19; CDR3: ASTTGHHSEAF
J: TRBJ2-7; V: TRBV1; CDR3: TSSRTSSYEQY
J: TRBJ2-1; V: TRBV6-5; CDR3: ATSRRGKQF
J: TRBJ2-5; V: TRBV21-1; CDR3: ASSSRTSGRQETQY
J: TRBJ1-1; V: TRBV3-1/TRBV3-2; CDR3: ASSQVSSTEAF
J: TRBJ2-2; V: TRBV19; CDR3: ASSAALLNTGELF
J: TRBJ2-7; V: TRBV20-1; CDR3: SGWAGYEQY
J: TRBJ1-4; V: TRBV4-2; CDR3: ASSQLDRGWSEKLF
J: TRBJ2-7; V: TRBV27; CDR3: ASSLGLAGISYEQY
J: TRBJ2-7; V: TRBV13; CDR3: ASSLVLKSYEQY
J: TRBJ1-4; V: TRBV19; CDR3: ASSITGMATNEKLF
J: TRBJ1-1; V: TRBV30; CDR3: AWSVSGGVAF
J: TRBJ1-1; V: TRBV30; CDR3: AWIGIENTEAF
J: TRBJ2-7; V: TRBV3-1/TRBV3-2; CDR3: ASSQPNRGANEQY
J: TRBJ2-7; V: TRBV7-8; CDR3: ASSLNGAAIYEQY
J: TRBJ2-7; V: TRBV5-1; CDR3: ASSYKRTTGSYEQY
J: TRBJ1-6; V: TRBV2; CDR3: ASSAQGWSPLH
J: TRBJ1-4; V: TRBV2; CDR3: ASRDRGLREKLF
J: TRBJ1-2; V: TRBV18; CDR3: ASSPEGTYEGWSGYT
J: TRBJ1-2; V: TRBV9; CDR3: ASSVEGTGNYGYT
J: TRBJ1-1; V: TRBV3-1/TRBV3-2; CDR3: ASSRTGDTEAF
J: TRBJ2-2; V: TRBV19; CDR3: ASSSLTGAYNTGELF
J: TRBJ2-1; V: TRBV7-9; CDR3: ASSPRRSGHRNEQF
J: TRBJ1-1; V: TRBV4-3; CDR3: ASSQDWGGNTEAF
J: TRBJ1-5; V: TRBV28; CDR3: AVMGSFSNQPQH
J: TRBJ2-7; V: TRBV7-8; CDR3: ASSLASGTGKTLSYEQY
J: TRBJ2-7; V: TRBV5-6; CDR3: ASSRAGTSGRQY
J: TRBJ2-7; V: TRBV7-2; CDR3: ASSLEASGRNEQY
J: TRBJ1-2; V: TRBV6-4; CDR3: ASIRTGYGYT
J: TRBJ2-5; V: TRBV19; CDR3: ASRPLNGEAETQY
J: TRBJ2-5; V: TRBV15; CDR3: ATSAGREQETQY
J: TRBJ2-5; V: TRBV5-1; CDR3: ASSLDVAGQETQY
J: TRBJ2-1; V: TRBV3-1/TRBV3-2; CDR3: ASSQGWETYNEQF
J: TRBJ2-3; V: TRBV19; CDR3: ASRPGSTDTQY
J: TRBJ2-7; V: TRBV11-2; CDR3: ASSPISRDRGRAYEQY
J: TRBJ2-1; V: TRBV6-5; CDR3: ASSRDFTNEQF
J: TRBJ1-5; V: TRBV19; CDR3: ASSVSNQPQH
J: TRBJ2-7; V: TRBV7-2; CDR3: ASSSSGRGEQY
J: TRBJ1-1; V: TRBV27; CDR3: ASSSGGSAF
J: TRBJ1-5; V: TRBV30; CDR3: AWRMTGGGGNQPQH
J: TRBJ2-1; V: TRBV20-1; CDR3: STEGVREQF